This entry lists 24 T cell receptor beta chains sequenced from one sample in a study of blood T cell repertoires in COVID-19. The method was immunoSEQ multiplex PCR; TCRdb's version includes in-frame clones alone and lacks a portion of them. The sample carries about 210,000 clones, about 83% recorded once. What was sequenced was peripheral blood. The receptors were sampled from a man aged 55 to 70 who had recovered from COVID-19.

The chain is built from TRBV5-4 and TRBJ1-5; possibly TRBD1 for D (5 bases). The CDR3 is 15 amino acids. The V gene lost 0 bases and the J gene lost 1 base, with 8 bases spanning the gap. The germline gives CDR1 SGHNT, CDR2 YYREEE (reference sequence). For the CDR3, the DNA is TGTGCCAGCAGCTTGGCGGGGGAGAGCAATCAGCCCCAGCATTTT. This gives the protein CASSLAGESNQPQHF. Full variable domain (rest looked up from reference TRBV5-4 and TRBJ1-5): ETGVTQSPTHLIKTRGQQVTLRCSSQSGHNTVSWYQQALGQGPQFIFQYYREEENGRGNFPPRFSGLQFPNYSSELNVNALELDDSALYLCASSLAGESNQPQHFGDGTRLSIL.

V and J are TRBV27 and TRBJ2-7; 7 positions match TRBD1. The CDR3 contains 14 residues. The junction had 2 bases not matched to a gene; V was cut back by 0 bases and J by 3 bases. Germline V CDR1 and CDR2: MNHEY, SMNVEV (reference sequence). The DNA for the CDR3 is TGTGCCAGCAGTTTATCGTCAGGGGGCTACGAGCAGTACTTC. Its translation is CASSLSSGGYEQYF.

V and J are TRBV11-3 and TRBJ2-2, with 8 bases identical to TRBD2. The CDR3 has 15 residues. V shed 6 bases, J shed 2 bases, and the junction held 5 bases outside the gene matches. Germline V gene sequence: CDR1 SGHNT, CDR2 YENEEA. The CDR3 DNA reads TGTGCCAGCAGAGTCGGGACTAGTAACACCGGGGAGCTGTTTTTT. It specifies CASRVGTSNTGELFF.

V usage is TRBV19 and J usage is TRBJ1-5; weak D call: TRBD1 (5 bases). V dropped 6 bases and J dropped 3 bases, with 30 bases sitting between them. Germline CDR1 is LNHDA and CDR2 is SQIVND (reference sequence). The CDR3 has 20 amino acids. In DNA form, the CDR3 reads TGTGCCAGTAGCTTCTCCCGGGGGATGATACAGGACCGAAACAATCAGCCCCAGCATTTT. Its protein is CASSFSRGMIQDRNNQPQHF.

This chain links TRBV6-5 with TRBJ1-1, with TRBD1 as a possible D gene (5 bases). The CDR3 sequence is 11 residues long. The V gene's germline CDR1 is MNHEY and CDR2 SVGAGI. The V end lost 6 bases, the J end lost 12 bases, and 14 bases lay between the germline ends. This CDR3 is CASRGGGRTFF. In DNA form, the CDR3 reads TGTGCCAGCAGAGGCGGGGGAAGGACTTTCTTT.

The rearrangement links TRBV6-5 to TRBJ1-5; a weak D match, TRBD1 (6 bases). The germline CDR1 and CDR2 sequences are MNHEY and SVGAGI. The CDR3 spans 13 residues. Trimming shortened V by 7 bases and J by 7 bases, and 14 bases separated the two germline ends. CDR3 nucleotide sequence: TGTGCCAGCATGGGAGGGGGTAAACAGCCCCAGCATTTT. It is translated as CASMGGGKQPQHF.

This rearrangement joins TRBV3-1 (or the pseudogene TRBV3-2) to TRBJ1-5; no clear D gene. Germline V gives CDR1 LGHDT, CDR2 YNNKEL (reference sequence). V was cut by 0 bases and J by 1 base, with 7 bases left in between. The CDR3 loop spans 15 amino acids. For the CDR3, the DNA is TGTGCCAGCAGCCAAGATTCCACAAGCAATCAGCCCCAGCATTTT. It encodes CASSQDSTSNQPQHF.

In its sample, this clone is large (0.1 to 1%). One end of the junction varies from germline; a read error may be responsible. The rearrangement links TRBV6-5 to TRBJ1-2; maybe TRBD1 (5 bases). The CDR3 consists of 11 residues. Germline V gives CDR1 MNHEY, CDR2 SVGAGI. CDR3 sequence reads: CASSQWGEVRF. CDR3 nucleotides: TGTGCCAGCAGTCAATGGGGGGAGGTTCGCTTC.

The J gene is TRBJ1-5, the V gene TRBV5-8, with TRBD1 matching 9 bases. This CDR3 is built from 15 residues. Germline trimming cut 4 bases from V and 7 bases from J; bases unmatched to any gene: 9. Germline CDR1 and CDR2: SGHTS and YDEGEE. The CDR3 nucleotides read TGTGCCAGCAGCCAGGGACAGGGACGAGGGCAGCCCCAGCATTTT. This encodes CASSQGQGRGQPQHF.

V gene TRBV19 combines with J gene TRBJ1-6; perhaps TRBD1 as D (6 bases). In germline, CDR1 is LNHDA, CDR2 SQIVND (reference sequence). The CDR3 covers 14 residues. Trimming shortened V by 3 bases and J by 10 bases, and 13 bases separated the two germline ends. CDR3 loop: CASSMGTIASPLHF. The CDR3 DNA sequence: TGTGCCAGTAGTATGGGGACAATAGCCTCACCCCTCCACTTT.

V and J are TRBV3-1 (or the pseudogene TRBV3-2) and TRBJ2-1, with 11 bases that match TRBD2. V dropped 2 bases and J dropped 6; count of bases not matched to a gene: 9. Germline loops: CDR1 LGHDT, CDR2 YNNKEL (reference sequence). The CDR3 consists of 17 residues. CDR3 nucleotide sequence: TGTGCCAGCAGCCAAAATCCCGGACTAGCGGGTACCAATGAGCAGTTCTTC. This sequence encodes CASSQNPGLAGTNEQFF.

The chain has TRBV6-1 and TRBJ2-3; 7 nucleotides line up with TRBD2. Germline CDR1 MNHNS, CDR2 SASEGT. The CDR3 has 17 amino acids. With V trimmed by 2 bases and J by 2 bases, 10 bases remained unmatched. In nucleotides, the CDR3 is TGTGCCAGCAGTGAAAGAAGGCGGGGAGGGAACACAGATACGCAGTATTTT. Its protein is CASSERRRGGNTDTQYF.

CDR3: CASSFAGSTEAFF. The CDR3, as DNA: TGTGCCAGCAGCTTCGCAGGTTCGACTGAAGCTTTCTTT. The rearrangement links TRBV5-5 to TRBJ1-1; D ambiguous. Germline loops: CDR1 SGHKS, CDR2 YYEKEE (reference sequence). The V end lost 2 bases, the J end lost 5 bases, and 10 bases lay between the germline ends. This CDR3 is built from 13 residues.

This chain joins TRBV7-2 and TRBJ1-1, with D possibly matching TRBD1 (6 bases). The germline V and J ends were trimmed by 5 bases and 4 bases, with 11 bases remaining between them. Germline CDR1 and CDR2: SGHTA and FQGNSA. There are 13 residues in the CDR3. Here the CDR3 reads CASSVTGGTEAFF. In DNA, the CDR3 is TGTGCCAGCAGCGTGACAGGTGGCACTGAAGCTTTCTTT.

The chain carries TRBV19 and TRBJ1-5; D is unclear. Between the trimmed V and J ends, which lost 6 bases and 0 bases, there was a span of 9 bases. The CDR3 totals 14 residues. From germline, CDR1 is LNHDA and CDR2 SQIVND (reference sequence). CDR3 coding DNA: TGTGCCAGTAGAGCAGAGGTTAGCAATCAGCCCCAGCATTTT. It translates to CASRAEVSNQPQHF. Combining the CDR3 with reference TRBV19 and TRBJ1-5 gives the whole variable domain DGGITQSPKYLFRKEGQNVTLSCEQNLNHDAMYWYRQDPGQGLRLIYYSQIVNDFQKGDIAEGYSVSREKKESFPLTVTSAQKNPTAFYLCASRAEVSNQPQHFGDGTRLSIL.

This clone was picked up one time. J is TRBJ2-3 and V is TRBV24-1, with D perhaps TRBD1 (5 bases). The CDR3 has 14 amino acids. V lost 0 bases and J 6 bases, leaving 9 bases between the germline ends. Looked up from germline, CDR1 is KGHDR and CDR2 is SFDVKD. In DNA, the CDR3 is TGTGCCACCAGTGATTTGAGGGGTTCGGATACGCAGTATTTT. Protein product: CATSDLRGSDTQYF.

The gene calls are TRBV13 and TRBJ2-3; tentative D call: TRBD1 (5 bases). The CDR3 has 15 amino acids. Germline CDR1 and CDR2: PRHDT and FYEKMQ (reference sequence). Trimming took off 3 bases at V and 1 base at J, with 11 bases between the two ends. CDR3 DNA sequence: TGTGCCAGCAGCTTTACAGGACCCCGCACAGATACGCAGTATTTT. Translation: CASSFTGPRTDTQYF. Filled out from reference TRBV13 and TRBJ2-3, the complete variable domain reads AAGVIQSPRHLIKEKRETATLKCYPIPRHDTVYWYQQGPGQDPQFLISFYEKMQSDKGSIPDRFSAQQFSDYHSELNMSSLELGDSALYFCASSFTGPRTDTQYFGPGTRLTVL.

This chain connects TRBV28 to TRBJ2-2, with 9 bases lining up with TRBD2. Germline CDR1 MDHEN, CDR2 SYDVKM. The CDR3 runs to 15 residues. J lost 6 bases, V lost 6 bases, and 8 bases had no gene match. The CDR3 DNA follows: TGTGCCAGCAGGGGATGGCGGGAGGGCCCCGGGGAGCTGTTTTTT. Protein: CASRGWREGPGELFF.

V and J are TRBV3-1 (or the pseudogene TRBV3-2) and TRBJ2-7; D is perhaps TRBD1 (6 bases). The germline gives CDR1 LGHDT, CDR2 YNNKEL (reference sequence). The CDR3 has 15 amino acids. Trimming took 1 base from V and 6 from J, leaving 16 bases between them. In DNA form, the CDR3 reads TGTGCCAGCAGCCAAGGGTCAGGGGTCTCCCTCGAGCAGTACTTC. Protein product: CASSQGSGVSLEQYF.

The chain recombines TRBV4-2 with TRBJ2-4; TRBD2 matches at 9 bases. Trimming removed 0 bases from V and 0 bases from J; junction bases left unmatched: 15. The germline gives CDR1 LGHNA, CDR2 YNFKEQ. The CDR3 runs 21 residues. For the CDR3, the DNA is TGTGCCAGCAGCCAAGAAGGGCCAGCGGGGGGCGAAATACTAGCCAAAAACATTCAGTACTTC. It codes for CASSQEGPAGGEILAKNIQYF.

The chain has TRBV2 and TRBJ2-5, with D perhaps TRBD1 (6 bases). V was clipped by 7 bases and J by 9 bases, with 18 bases between them. This CDR3 has 13 residues. CDR1 is SNHLY and CDR2 is FYNNEI in the germline V gene. The CDR3 sequence: CASTRDTVEAQYF. The CDR3 DNA sequence: TGTGCCAGCACTCGGGACACGGTCGAGGCCCAGTACTTC.

About this clone itself: The sample contains more than one DNA sequence encoding this CDR3. The J gene is TRBJ1-2, the V gene TRBV5-1; TRBD1 matches 7 bases. This CDR3 region has 15 residues. Losses at the gene ends were 4 bases for V and 2 bases for J; bases not matched to a gene: 8. CDR1 is SGHRS, CDR2 YFSETQ, per germline. CDR3 residues: CASSAGTAGNYGYTF. The DNA for the CDR3 is TGCGCCAGCAGCGCCGGGACAGCAGGAAACTATGGCTACACCTTC.

This chain uses TRBV28 with TRBJ2-7, with unresolved D. V dropped 7 bases and J dropped 0 bases, with 13 bases sitting between them. Germline CDR1 and CDR2: MDHEN and SYDVKM. This CDR3 has 14 amino acids. CDR3 sequence (DNA): TGTGCCAGCACCGAACCGCCGGGCTCCTACGAGCAGTACTTC. Translated, it gives CASTEPPGSYEQYF.

The chain joins TRBV7-6 to TRBJ2-7, with a weak D call TRBD1 (6 bases). Trimming removed 2 bases from V and 0 bases from J, with 8 bases in between. The germline V gene encodes CDR1 SGHVS and CDR2 FNYEAQ. The CDR3 has 14 amino acids. The CDR3 region has the DNA TGTGCCAGCAGCTTACAGGGGCACTCCTACGAGCAGTACTTC. It is translated as CASSLQGHSYEQYF.